This T cell receptor beta chain was documented in a study of liver allograft versus peripheral blood T cells. Overall study: A comparison was made between T cell receptor repertoires in transplanted livers and those in recipients' peripheral blood.

The CDR3 spans 11 residues. V was pared by 5 bases and J by 7 bases, with 8 bases between. Germline assignment: CDR1 SEHNR and CDR2 FQNEAQ (reference sequence). Study-wide points: T cell receptor repertoires inside liver allografts reportedly differed from those in peripheral blood.

TCRdb reprocessed the reads via MiXCR and lists one record per CDR3 protein. The table lists approximately 9,000 distinct CDR3 sequences, about 18% of them singletons. This clonotype has only a few counts. As yet, its antigen is unknown. This TCR was sampled from a human patient who had a liver transplant. Some of these T cells may belong to the graft donor. This chain joins TRBV7-9 and TRBJ1-2, with D tentatively TRBD1 (6 bases). The chain's CDR3 is CASSQDSGYTF. The CDR3 coding sequence is TGTGCCAGCAGCCAGGACAGTGGCTACACCTTC.